The 27 T cell receptor beta chains below all came from one sample that was sequenced in a study of post-analysis software for immune sequencing data. General observations from the study: Patients had higher frequencies than controls of about 5 TRBV segments, including TRBV5-6, TRBV5-1 and TRBV20-1.

No antigens are known for them. The authors incorporated unique molecular identifiers into the TCR beta cDNA libraries. Each CDR3 protein gets one entry after TCRdb re-called the PCR reads with MiXCR. Of about 570,000 distinct CDR3 sequences in the sample, around 34% were seen once. Specimen: blood. The receptors stem from a girl aged 2-17 years with multiple sclerosis.

CDR3 protein: CASNRQGFNSPLHF. CDR3 in DNA: TGTGCCAGCAACCGACAGGGCTTCAATTCACCCCTCCACTTT. This chain connects TRBV7-9 to TRBJ1-6; 7 bases align to TRBD1. The CDR3 covers 14 residues. Germline assignment: CDR1 SEHNR and CDR2 FQNEAQ (reference sequence). With 7 bases clipped from V and 7 bases from J, the junction kept 7 bases outside the gene matches. Using reference TRBV7-9 and TRBJ1-6 for the parts outside the CDR3, the full variable domain is DTGVSQNPRHKITKRGQNVTFRCDPISEHNRLYWYRQTLGQGPEFLTYFQNEAQLEKSRLLSDRFSAERPKGSFSTLEIQRTEQGDSAMYLCASNRQGFNSPLHFGNGTRLTVT.

The chain has TRBV19 and TRBJ1-5; D remains ambiguous. With 2 bases removed from V and 4 bases from J, the gap between germline ends came to 3 bases. CDR1 LNHDA and CDR2 SQIVND come from the germline V gene (reference sequence). The CDR3 consists of 12 residues. The CDR3 sequence: CASSILNQPQHF. CDR3 coding DNA: TGTGCCAGTAGTATATTGAATCAGCCCCAGCATTTT.

V and J are TRBV10-1 and TRBJ2-1; D is perhaps TRBD1 (6 bases). CDR3 size: 14 residues. V lost 6 bases and J lost 3, with 12 bases in between. The germline V gene has CDR1 WNHNN and CDR2 SYGVQD (reference sequence). The CDR3 reads CASREVDSYNEQFF. CDR3 DNA: TGCGCCAGCAGGGAGGTGGACAGCTACAATGAGCAGTTCTTC.

This clonotype was picked up a small number of times. The chain has TRBV29-1 and TRBJ1-2; 7 bases fit TRBD1. CDR1 SQVTM and CDR2 ANQGSEA come from the germline V gene. CDR3 length: 15 residues. V dropped 4 bases and J dropped 4; count of bases not matched to a gene: 12. The CDR3: CSVVGRGQSRYGYTF. CDR3 DNA: TGCAGCGTTGTCGGGCGGGGACAGTCACGCTATGGCTACACCTTC.

This clonotype was counted only a few times. The CDR3 region is CASSLVGTQRGADTQYF. The CDR3 DNA reads as TGTGCCAGCAGCTTGGTCGGGACGCAAAGAGGGGCAGATACGCAGTATTTT. This chain joins TRBV7-3 and TRBJ2-3; either TRBD1 or TRBD2 may supply D (5 bases each). From germline, CDR1 is SGHTA and CDR2 FQGTGA. Trimming removed 3 bases from V and 4 bases from J, with 20 bases in between. This CDR3 has 17 residues.

This chain links TRBV5-1 with TRBJ1-1, with D perhaps TRBD1 (5 bases). Trimming stripped 0 bases from V and 9 bases from J, with 15 bases between. The CDR3 spans 14 residues. Per the germline V gene, CDR1 is SGHRS and CDR2 is YFSETQ. CDR3 sequence reads: CASSLAGQGSKAFF. The DNA of the CDR3 is TGCGCCAGCAGCTTGGCCGGGCAGGGTTCGAAAGCTTTCTTT.

This clonotype was recorded a few times. The chain carries TRBV28 and TRBJ1-2; perhaps TRBD1 as D (5 bases). The CDR3 has 14 amino acids. CDR1 is MDHEN, CDR2 SYDVKM, per germline. With 5 bases removed from V and 8 bases from J, the gap between germline ends came to 18 bases. The CDR3 DNA reads as TGTGCCAGCAGTCCACAGGACTTGTATGGGGGCTACACCTTC. Its translation: CASSPQDLYGGYTF.

V usage is TRBV3-1 and J usage is TRBJ2-7, with D possibly TRBD2 on 7 matching bases. The V gene lost 6 bases and the J gene lost 4 bases, with 16 bases spanning the gap. Germline assignment: CDR1 LGHDT and CDR2 YNNKEL (reference sequence). The CDR3 runs to 14 residues. The CDR3 coding sequence is TGTGCCAGCAGTTGGGGCGGGGGACAATACGAGCAGTACTTC. Translation gives CASSWGGGQYEQYF.

The rearrangement uses TRBV20-1 and TRBJ2-7; TRBD1 matches at 7 bases. The germline gives CDR1 DFQATT, CDR2 SNEGSKA (reference sequence). The CDR3 runs to 13 residues. V lost 5 bases and J lost 1; bases outside the gene matches: 5. The CDR3 coding sequence is TGCAGTGCTCCCGGGACAGCTTCCTACGAGCAGTACTTC. This sequence encodes CSAPGTASYEQYF.

In its sample, this clonotype was seen a few times. One junction end does not reproduce the germline sequence, and a read error may be involved. V and J are TRBV5-1 and TRBJ1-6, with unresolved D. There are 14 residues in the CDR3. CDR1 is SGHRS, CDR2 YFSETQ, per germline. The CDR3 spells CASSSVLENSPPHF. For the CDR3, the DNA is TGCGCCAGCAGCTCCGTATTAGAGAATTCACCCCCCCACTTT. The full variable domain, with the rest looked up from reference TRBV5-1 and TRBJ1-6, is KAGVTQTPRYLIKTRGQQVTLSCSPISGHRSVSWYQQTPGQGLQFLFEYFSETQRNKGNFPGRFSGRQFSNSRSEMNVSTLELGDSALYLCASSSVLENSPPHFGNGTRLTVT.

V usage is TRBV28 and J usage is TRBJ1-1, with unresolved D. The V end was cut by 7 bases, the J end by 11 bases, with 14 bases between. This CDR3 region has 11 residues. Per germline, CDR1 MDHEN and CDR2 SYDVKM. CDR3 protein: CASNSHQTAFF. The DNA of the CDR3 is TGTGCCAGCAATTCGCACCAAACGGCTTTCTTT.

This clonotype was counted between two and nine times. V usage is TRBV18 and J usage is TRBJ1-2; no clear D. Per the germline V gene, CDR1 is KGHSH and CDR2 is LQKENI. The CDR3 consists of 14 residues. V gave up 0 bases and J gave up 0 bases, with 5 bases separating them. Here the CDR3 DNA reads TGTGCCAGCTCACCACCCATAGCTAACTATGGCTACACCTTC. Amino acid sequence: CASSPPIANYGYTF.

This rearrangement joins TRBV9 to TRBJ1-6; 7 positions match TRBD1. The CDR3 extends over 14 amino acids. Germline trimming cut 4 bases from V and 7 bases from J; bases unmatched to any gene: 5. In germline, CDR1 is SGDLS, CDR2 YYNGEE. The CDR3 is CASSPGTANSPLHF. DNA of the CDR3: TGTGCCAGCAGCCCCGGGACAGCCAATTCACCCCTCCACTTT.

There are a few counts of this clonotype. The chain joins TRBV12-3 or TRBV12-4 to TRBJ1-5, with D unclear. CDR3 length: 13 amino acids. The germline V and J ends were trimmed by 2 bases and 9 bases, with 11 bases remaining between them. The CDR3 DNA reads TGTGCCAGCAGTTTAAATGTAGGAGGGCCCCAGCATTTT. Its translation is CASSLNVGGPQHF.

The chain uses TRBV6-1 and TRBJ2-5, with a weak D call TRBD1 (6 bases). This CDR3 spans 17 amino acids. From germline, CDR1 is MNHNS and CDR2 SASEGT. Trimming left V 4 bases short and J 1 base short, with 19 bases between. CDR3 DNA sequence: TGTGCCAGCAGTGCGCGAGCCAGGGGTTCCGTCCAAGAGACCCAGTACTTC. Translated: CASSARARGSVQETQYF.

Notes on this clonotype: Its ends do not fully match the called genes, so a read error is possible. This chain uses TRBV11-3 with TRBJ2-2; D is perhaps TRBD1 or TRBD2 (5 bases each). The CDR3 length is 15 residues. Per germline, CDR1 SGHNT and CDR2 YENEEA. The CDR3 loop is CASSTGTSGTGERFF. CDR3 nucleotide sequence: TGTGCCAGCAGTACCGGGACCTCCGGGACCGGGGAGCGGTTTTTT. Looking up the rest from reference TRBV11-3 and TRBJ2-2 gives the full variable domain: EAGVVQSPRYKIIEKKQPVAFWCNPISGHNTLYWYLQNLGQGPELLIRYENEEAVDDSQLPKDRFSAERLKGVDSTLKIQPAELGDSAVYLCASSTGTSGTGERFFGEGSRLTVL.

This clonotype was detected a few times. The J gene is TRBJ2-4, the V gene TRBV3-1; D possibly uses TRBD1 or TRBD2 (5 bases each). V was pared by 0 bases and J by 1 base, with 13 bases between. Germline-derived CDR1 and CDR2 are LGHDT and YNNKEL (reference sequence). There are 17 residues in the CDR3. The CDR3 sequence is CASSQDLGARAKNIQYF. CDR3 DNA: TGTGCCAGCAGCCAAGATCTCGGGGCTAGGGCCAAAAACATTCAGTACTTC.

This clonotype was found many times. V usage is TRBV4-1 and J usage is TRBJ1-2; 7 bases agree with TRBD1. CDR3 length: 14 amino acids. Germline V gene data show CDR1 as MGHRA and CDR2 as YSYEKL. With 0 bases clipped from V and 3 bases from J, the junction kept 1 base outside the gene matches. The CDR3 loop reads CASSQETGDYGYTF. The CDR3 DNA reads TGCGCCAGCAGCCAAGAAACAGGGGACTATGGCTACACCTTC.

This chain connects TRBV9 to TRBJ2-7; 8 bases match TRBD2. Germline-derived CDR1 and CDR2 are SGDLS and YYNGEE. J gave up 6 bases and V 2 bases, and 7 bases lay outside the gene matches. This CDR3 region has 14 residues. DNA for the CDR3: TGTGCCAGCAGCGTCATAGCGGGGACCTTCGAGCAGTACTTC. Amino acids: CASSVIAGTFEQYF.

The CDR3: CASSQDRVGGNTEAFF. In DNA, the CDR3 is TGTGCCAGCAGCCAAGATCGGGTAGGGGGAAACACTGAAGCTTTCTTT. The rearrangement links TRBV3-1 to TRBJ1-1; TRBD1 might be the D (6 bases). The V gene's germline CDR1 is LGHDT and CDR2 YNNKEL (reference sequence). The CDR3 extends over 16 amino acids. V was cut by 0 bases and J by 2 bases, with 13 bases left in between.

The chain joins TRBV2 to TRBJ2-1; 12 bases fit TRBD2. The J segment lost 8 bases and the V segment lost 6 bases, leaving 2 bases of the junction unmatched. The germline gives CDR1 SNHLY, CDR2 FYNNEI. The CDR3 sequence is 13 residues long. In DNA form, the CDR3 reads TGTGCCAGCAGAAGGACTAGCGGGGATGAGCAGTTCTTC. Translated: CASRRTSGDEQFF.

The gene calls are TRBV4-1 and TRBJ1-1, with 7 nucleotides matching TRBD1. Per germline, CDR1 MGHRA and CDR2 YSYEKL. With 2 bases clipped from V and 1 base from J, the junction kept 4 bases outside the gene matches. CDR3 length: 15 amino acids. CDR3 coding DNA: TGCGCCAGCAGCCAAATGGGACAGTCGAACACTGAAGCTTTCTTT. It yields the protein CASSQMGQSNTEAFF.

J is TRBJ1-1 and V is TRBV6-5; D uncertain. CDR1 and CDR2 from the germline V gene are MNHEY and SVGAGI. V lost 5 bases and J lost 6, with 13 bases in between. The CDR3 runs to 13 residues. The DNA of the CDR3 is TGTGCCAGCAGTCCCCGGGCCTGGGCTGAAGCTTTCTTT. It codes for CASSPRAWAEAFF.

This clonotype was detected a few times. The chain has TRBV11-2 and TRBJ2-4, with 9 bases that match TRBD1. CDR3 size: 15 residues. V shed 3 bases and J 6 bases; nucleotides not matched to a gene: 6. The germline V gene has CDR1 SGHAT and CDR2 FQNNGV. CDR3 in amino acids: CASSFGQGFGNIQYF. CDR3 sequence (DNA): TGTGCCAGCAGCTTCGGACAGGGGTTCGGAAACATTCAGTACTTC.

The genes are TRBV3-1 and TRBJ2-5; 7 positions agree with TRBD1. J was trimmed by 5 bases and V by 4 bases; bases with no gene match: 10. From germline, CDR1 is LGHDT and CDR2 YNNKEL (reference sequence). CDR3 size: 15 residues. This CDR3 is CASSPSGQSTETQYF. CDR3 coding DNA: TGTGCCAGCAGCCCTTCGGGACAGTCGACGGAGACCCAGTACTTC.

V is TRBV10-3 and J is TRBJ1-2; 8 bases are a match to TRBD1. The CDR3 runs to 12 residues. Per germline, CDR1 ENHRY and CDR2 SYGVKD. Trimming cost V 6 bases and J 6 bases; bases outside gene matches: 3. CDR3 DNA sequence: TGTGCCATCAGCCAGGGGGCCGATGGCTACACCTTC. Protein product: CAISQGADGYTF.

This clonotype was seen more than once but under ten times. The chain couples TRBV10-2 to TRBJ2-1; tentatively, D is TRBD2 (6 bases). Germline V CDR1 and CDR2: WSHSY, SAAADI. V was trimmed by 4 bases and J by 2 bases, leaving 9 bases between them. This CDR3 contains 14 residues. The CDR3 nucleotides are TGCGCCAGCAGTGGGGGGGAGACCTACAATGAGCAGTTCTTC. This codes for CASSGGETYNEQFF.